The rows below give T cell receptor beta chains drawn from one sample of a study of T cell repertoires in ileal Crohn's disease. The protocol was immunoSEQ multiplex PCR, while the TCRdb copy is restricted to in-frame clones and leaves out a portion. Of about 59,000 clones listed, approximately 91% are singletons. Sequenced material: ileal tissue. These receptors were obtained from an adult with Crohn's disease. Each CDR3 is given with its conserved first and last residue. D genes are given only for firm matches. Clone size is not always given. Where it is, it says once, few, many or a class for expanded clones.

j_gene,abundance,v_gene,d_gene,CDR3nt,CDR3aa
TRBJ2-2,-,TRBV6-1,TRBD1,TGTGCCAGCGACAGGGGCGGGGAGCTGTTTTTT,CASDRGGELFF
TRBJ2-3,-,TRBV5-1,TRBD2,TGCGCCAGCAGCTTGGTTCCCAGCGGGGGCACAGATACGCAGTATTTT,CASSLVPSGGTDTQYF
TRBJ2-7,-,TRBV29-1,-,TGCAGCGTTGAGGGACATCTCTACGAGCAGTACTTC,CSVEGHLYEQYF
TRBJ2-6,once,TRBV7-6,-,TGTGCCAGCAGCTTGGAGGGAGCTCCTGGGGCCAACGTCCTGACTTTC,CASSLEGAPGANVLTF
TRBJ2-2,-,TRBV5-1,-,TGCGCCAGCAGCTTGCTACAGGGTACCGGGGAGCTGTTTTTT,CASSLLQGTGELFF
TRBJ1-6,-,TRBV28,-,TGTGCCAGCAGCAACTCGGAGAGAGGAGAATATAATTCACCCCTCCACTTT,CASSNSERGEYNSPLHF
TRBJ1-6,-,TRBV6-4,-,TGTGCCAGCAGTGACTCGAAGGGAGCCTATAATTCACCCCTCCACTTT,CASSDSKGAYNSPLHF
TRBJ1-2,-,TRBV7-2,TRBD1,TGTGCCAGCAGCCCCAGGGACAGGGTACAGTCTAACTATGGCTACACCTTC,CASSPRDRVQSNYGYTF
TRBJ1-2,-,TRBV7-2,-,TGTGCCAGCAGCTACTTAGGTTCCGGGGAGAATGGCTACACCTTC,CASSYLGSGENGYTF
TRBJ2-7,once,TRBV27,-,TGTGCCAGCAGTTTTATCGGGGAGAGGGACGAGCAGTACTTC,CASSFIGERDEQYF
TRBJ1-2,-,TRBV2,-,TGTGCCAGCAGGGAGGGGAGCTATGGCTACACCTTC,CASREGSYGYTF
TRBJ2-1,-,TRBV19,-,TGTGCCAGTAGTATCTATGAGCTGAGCTCCTACAATGAGCAGTTCTTC,CASSIYELSSYNEQFF
TRBJ2-3,once,TRBV29-1,TRBD1,TGCAGCGTCCGTGCATTGGGACAGGATACGCAGTATTTT,CSVRALGQDTQYF
TRBJ1-6,-,TRBV6-6,-,TGTGCCAGCTCCGCGGGGAATTCACCCCTCCACTTT,CASSAGNSPLHF
TRBJ2-1,-,TRBV6-4,-,TGTGCCAGCAGGCCTATAAGCGCCTCACAGGTGCAGTTCTTC,CASRPISASQVQFF
TRBJ1-5,-,TRBV10-3,-,TGTGCCATCGGAGAGGGAGTGAACAATCAGCCCCAGCATTTT,CAIGEGVNNQPQHF
TRBJ1-1,-,TRBV5-1,TRBD1,TGCGCCAGCAGCAGGACAGGGGACCACACTGAAGCTTTCTTT,CASSRTGDHTEAFF
TRBJ2-7,-,TRBV29-1,TRBD1,TGCAGCGTGTCCTACACGACAGGGCCCTACGAGCAGTACTTC,CSVSYTTGPYEQYF
TRBJ2-7,-,TRBV5-5,-,TGTGCCAGCAGTCCGATGGGGGCAATCCCCTACGAGCAGTACTTC,CASSPMGAIPYEQYF
TRBJ2-7,-,TRBV5-4,TRBD2,TGTGCCAGCAGCTTCGGACTAGCGGGTTTCGAGCAGTACTTC,CASSFGLAGFEQYF
TRBJ2-3,-,TRBV10-3,-,TGTGCCATCATAGCCTCAGATACGCAGTATTTT,CAIIASDTQYF
TRBJ1-5,-,TRBV18,TRBD1,TGTGCCAGCTCACCACAACGCCGGGACAGGGGATTGGGGGAAGCCCAGCATTTT,CASSPQRRDRGLGEAQHF
TRBJ2-5,once,TRBV5-1,-,TGCGCCAGCAGCTTGGAGTCTCAGGAGACCCAGTACTTC,CASSLESQETQYF
TRBJ1-1,-,TRBV30,-,TGTGCCTGGGTTACCCAGGGTCTGATGAACACTGAAGCTTTCTTT,CAWVTQGLMNTEAFF
TRBJ2-3,once,TRBV15,-,TGTGCCACCAGCGACCGAAAGGGAGTCACAGATACGCAGTATTTT,CATSDRKGVTDTQYF
TRBJ1-2,-,TRBV10-3,TRBD1,TGTGCCATCAGTGAGTCTCCACCCGGGACAGGAATTGGCTATGGCTACACCTTC,CAISESPPGTGIGYGYTF
TRBJ2-1,-,TRBV7-9,TRBD2,TGTGCCAGCGCGGAACTAGCGGCGAGCAATGAGCAGTTCTTC,CASAELAASNEQFF
TRBJ1-1,-,TRBV10-3,-,TGTGCCATCTCCGGAACAGGTGGTGGGAACACTGAAGCTTTCTTT,CAISGTGGGNTEAFF
TRBJ1-1,-,TRBV29-1,-,TGCAGCGTTGACAGAGGGACTGAAGCTTTCTTT,CSVDRGTEAFF
TRBJ1-2,-,TRBV29-1,-,TGCAGCGTCAGCCCAGGGCTTGGCTACACCTTC,CSVSPGLGYTF
TRBJ1-6,-,TRBV28,TRBD1,TGTGCCAGCAGTTTCTTCAACAGGGGTTTCTTGTCTCAAGGTAATTCACCCCTCCACTTT,CASSFFNRGFLSQGNSPLHF
TRBJ2-6,-,TRBV7-2,-,TGTGCCAGAGGCCCCCCCAGGGCTGGGGCCAACGTCCTGACTTTC,CARGPPRAGANVLTF
TRBJ1-2,-,TRBV19,-,TGTGCCAGTATTGCGGGGGTCTATGGCTACACCTTC,CASIAGVYGYTF
TRBJ1-5,-,TRBV19,-,TGTGCCAGTAGTGAACAGGGTGCCCAGCCCCAGCATTTT,CASSEQGAQPQHF
TRBJ1-5,-,TRBV9,-,TGTGCCAGCAGCGTAGGCGGGGGGGGCAATCAGCCCCAGCATTTT,CASSVGGGGNQPQHF
TRBJ1-1,-,TRBV13,-,TGTGCCAGCAGTTTACGCGCAAACACTGAAGCTTTCTTT,CASSLRANTEAFF
TRBJ2-2,-,TRBV5-4,TRBD2,TGTGCCACCAGATTAGGACTAGCGGGGGGGCGTGGCACCGGGGAGCTGTTTTTT,CATRLGLAGGRGTGELFF
TRBJ1-2,-,TRBV5-8,TRBD1,TGTGCCAGCAGCTCCCAGACAGGGCTCTATGGCTACACCTTC,CASSSQTGLYGYTF
TRBJ1-6,-,TRBV5-6,-,TGTGCCAGCAGCTGGGGGGTTCATAATTCACCCCTCCACTTT,CASSWGVHNSPLHF
TRBJ1-6,once,TRBV7-8,-,TGTGCCAGCAGCACCCGGACACCGGTTAATTCACCCCTCCACTTT,CASSTRTPVNSPLHF
TRBJ2-2,-,TRBV4-2,TRBD2,TGTGCCAGCAGCCAAGGTGTGCGTCTGGCAACTAGCGGGAGAGTCGGCGGGGAGCTGTTTTTT,CASSQGVRLATSGRVGGELFF
TRBJ1-1,-,TRBV5-1,-,TGCGCCAGCAGCAATGGGCCGAACACTGAAGCTTTCTTT,CASSNGPNTEAFF